These 13 T cell receptor beta chains originate from one sample sequenced in a study of T cells expressing NK-cell markers. TCRdb re-called the 5' RACE reads and gives one entry per CDR3 protein, without DNA. This sample lists about 540,000 distinct CDR3 sequences; its ten largest clones have under 4.5%. Material for sequencing was blood T cells: a sorted CD56 or NKG2C T cell subset, CD4+ or CD8+ T cells, or bulk PBMC T cells (not recorded which). The receptors were gathered from a man in his late teens or twenties in good health.

The chain couples TRBV7-2 to TRBJ2-1. Germline CDR1 is SGHTA and CDR2 is FQGNSA. The CDR3 is 16 amino acids. CDR3 region: CASSLAAAVEYNEQFF. Variable domain in full (rest from reference TRBV7-2 and TRBJ2-1): GAGVSQSPSNKVTEKGKDVELRCDPISGHTALYWYRQSLGQGLEFLIYFQGNSAPDKSGLPSDRFSAERTGGSVSTLTIQRTQQEDSAVYLCASSLAAAVEYNEQFFGPGTRLTVL.

The chain has TRBV20-1 and TRBJ1-3; TCRdb proposes TRBD1, but this gene call is untestable without DNA. The CDR3 runs 14 residues. Germline-derived CDR1 and CDR2 are DFQATT and SNEGSKA (reference sequence). CDR3 loop: CSANPPRDGNTIYF.

This rearrangement joins TRBV7-2 to TRBJ2-3. Germline V gene sequence: CDR1 SGHTA, CDR2 FQGNSA. This CDR3 is built from 15 residues. The CDR3 here is CASSLGLGSTDTQYF.

The chain links TRBV28 to TRBJ1-5; the TCRdb D gene call, TRBD1, has no DNA to confirm it. The CDR3 spans 15 residues. Germline V gene data show CDR1 as MDHEN and CDR2 as SYDVKM. Here the CDR3 reads CASNRSGGLSGPQHF.

The chain couples TRBV11-2 to TRBJ2-2; TCRdb lists TRBD1, though no DNA is available to test this call. Germline loops: CDR1 SGHAT, CDR2 FQNNGV. CDR3 length equals 18 residues. The CDR3 loop reads CASSPLPQKQKNTGELFF.

The genes are TRBV20-1 and TRBJ2-1; the D call from TCRdb, TRBD2, cannot be confirmed without DNA. CDR1 is DFQATT and CDR2 is SNEGSKA in the germline V gene (reference sequence). The CDR3 extends over 15 amino acids. CDR3 in amino acids: CSADRTSGGYNEQFF.

The V gene is TRBV6-4, the J gene TRBJ2-5; TCRdb's D call, TRBD1, is unchecked because there is no DNA. The germline V gene has CDR1 MRHNA and CDR2 SNTAGT. CDR3 size: 18 residues. The CDR3: CASSDTNRTRSSQETQYF.

The chain links TRBV7-9 to TRBJ1-6. Germline values: CDR1 SEHNR, CDR2 FQNEAQ (reference sequence). The CDR3 has 15 residues. Here the CDR3 reads CASRPTTLDHSPLHF.

V is TRBV5-1 and J is TRBJ1-1. Per the germline V gene, CDR1 is SGHRS and CDR2 is YFSETQ. This CDR3 is built from 15 residues. CDR3: CASSLLGREVTEAFF.

The CDR3 spells CSVTGVSTDTQYF. The chain has TRBV29-1 and TRBJ2-3; TCRdb's D call, TRBD1, is unchecked because there is no DNA. The CDR3 covers 13 residues. CDR1 is SQVTM and CDR2 is ANQGSEA in the germline V gene.

The rearrangement uses TRBV2 and TRBJ1-2. Germline values: CDR1 SNHLY, CDR2 FYNNEI. The CDR3 sequence is 12 residues long. The CDR3 reads CASSPWGSGYTF. The complete variable domain, with remaining parts taken from reference TRBV2 and TRBJ1-2, reads EPEVTQTPSHQVTQMGQEVILRCVPISNHLYFYWYRQILGQKVEFLVSFYNNEISEKSEIFDDQFSVERPDGSNFTLKIRSTKLEDSAMYFCASSPWGSGYTFGSGTRLTVV.

The rearrangement links TRBV11-2 to TRBJ2-2; TCRdb picks TRBD2, but there is no DNA to check that call. From germline, CDR1 is SGHAT and CDR2 FQNNGV. The CDR3 covers 16 residues. CDR3 in amino acids: CASSDGSRAYTGELFF.

The rearrangement uses TRBV5-5 and TRBJ2-7. The length of the CDR3 is 15 residues. Germline assignment: CDR1 SGHKS and CDR2 YYEKEE (reference sequence). The CDR3 loop is CASSALSPLSHEQYF.